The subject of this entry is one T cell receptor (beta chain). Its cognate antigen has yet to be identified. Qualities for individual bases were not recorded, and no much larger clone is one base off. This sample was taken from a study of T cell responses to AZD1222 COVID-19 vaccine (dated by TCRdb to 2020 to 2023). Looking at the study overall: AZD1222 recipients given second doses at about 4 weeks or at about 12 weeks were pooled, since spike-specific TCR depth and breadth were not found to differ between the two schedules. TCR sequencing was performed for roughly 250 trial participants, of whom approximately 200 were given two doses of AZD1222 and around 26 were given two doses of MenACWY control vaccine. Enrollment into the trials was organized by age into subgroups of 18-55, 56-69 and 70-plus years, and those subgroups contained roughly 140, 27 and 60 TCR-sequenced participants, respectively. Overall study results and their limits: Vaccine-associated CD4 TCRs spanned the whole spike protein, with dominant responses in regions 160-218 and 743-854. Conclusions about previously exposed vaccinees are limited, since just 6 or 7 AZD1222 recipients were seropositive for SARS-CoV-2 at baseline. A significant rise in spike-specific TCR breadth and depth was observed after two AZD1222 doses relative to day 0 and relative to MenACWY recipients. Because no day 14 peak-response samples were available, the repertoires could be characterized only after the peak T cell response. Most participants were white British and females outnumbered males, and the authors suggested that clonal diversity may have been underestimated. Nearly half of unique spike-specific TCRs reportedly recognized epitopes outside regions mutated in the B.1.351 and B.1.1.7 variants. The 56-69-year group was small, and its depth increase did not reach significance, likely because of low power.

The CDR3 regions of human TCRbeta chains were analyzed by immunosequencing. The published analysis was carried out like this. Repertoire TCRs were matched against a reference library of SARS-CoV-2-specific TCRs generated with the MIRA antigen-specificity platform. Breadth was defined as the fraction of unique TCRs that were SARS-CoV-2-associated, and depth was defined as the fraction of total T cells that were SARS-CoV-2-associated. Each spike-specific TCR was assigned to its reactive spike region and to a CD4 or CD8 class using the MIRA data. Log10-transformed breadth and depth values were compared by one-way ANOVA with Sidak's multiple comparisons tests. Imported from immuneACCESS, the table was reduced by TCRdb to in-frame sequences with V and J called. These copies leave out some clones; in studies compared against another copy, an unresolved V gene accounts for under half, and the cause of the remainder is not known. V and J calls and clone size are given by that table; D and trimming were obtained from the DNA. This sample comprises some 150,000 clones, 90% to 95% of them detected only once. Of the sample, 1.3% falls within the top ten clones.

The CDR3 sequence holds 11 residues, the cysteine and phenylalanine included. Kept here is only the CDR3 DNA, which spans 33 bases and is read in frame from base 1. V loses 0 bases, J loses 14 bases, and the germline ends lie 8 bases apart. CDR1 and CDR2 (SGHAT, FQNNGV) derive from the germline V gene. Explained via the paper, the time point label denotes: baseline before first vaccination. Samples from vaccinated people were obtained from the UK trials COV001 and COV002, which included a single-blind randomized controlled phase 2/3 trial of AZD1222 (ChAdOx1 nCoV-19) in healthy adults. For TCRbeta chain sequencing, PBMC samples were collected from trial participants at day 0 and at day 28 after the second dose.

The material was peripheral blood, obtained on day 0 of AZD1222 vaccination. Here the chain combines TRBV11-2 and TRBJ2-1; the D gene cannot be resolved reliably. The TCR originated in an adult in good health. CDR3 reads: CASSLDQEKFF. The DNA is TGTGCCAGCAGCTTAGATCAGGAGAAGTTCTTC. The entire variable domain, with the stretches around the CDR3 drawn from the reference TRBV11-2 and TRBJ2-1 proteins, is EAGVAQSPRYKIIEKRQSVAFWCNPISGHATLYWYQQILGQGPKLLIQFQNNGVVDDSQLPKDRFSAERLKGVDSTLKIQPAKLEDSAVYLCASSLDQEKFFGPGTRLTVL.